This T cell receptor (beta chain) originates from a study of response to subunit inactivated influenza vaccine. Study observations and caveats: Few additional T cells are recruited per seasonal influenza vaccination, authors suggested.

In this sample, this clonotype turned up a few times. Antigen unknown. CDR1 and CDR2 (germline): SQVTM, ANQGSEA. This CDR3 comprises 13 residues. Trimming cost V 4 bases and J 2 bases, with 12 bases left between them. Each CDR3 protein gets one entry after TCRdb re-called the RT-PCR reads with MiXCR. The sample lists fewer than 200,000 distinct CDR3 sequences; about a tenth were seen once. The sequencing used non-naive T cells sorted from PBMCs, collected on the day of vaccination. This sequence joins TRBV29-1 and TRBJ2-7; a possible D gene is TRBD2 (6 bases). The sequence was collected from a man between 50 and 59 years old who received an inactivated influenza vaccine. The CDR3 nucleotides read TGCAGCGTTGTTGCGGGGAATACCTACGAGCAGTACTTC. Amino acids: CSVVAGNTYEQYF.